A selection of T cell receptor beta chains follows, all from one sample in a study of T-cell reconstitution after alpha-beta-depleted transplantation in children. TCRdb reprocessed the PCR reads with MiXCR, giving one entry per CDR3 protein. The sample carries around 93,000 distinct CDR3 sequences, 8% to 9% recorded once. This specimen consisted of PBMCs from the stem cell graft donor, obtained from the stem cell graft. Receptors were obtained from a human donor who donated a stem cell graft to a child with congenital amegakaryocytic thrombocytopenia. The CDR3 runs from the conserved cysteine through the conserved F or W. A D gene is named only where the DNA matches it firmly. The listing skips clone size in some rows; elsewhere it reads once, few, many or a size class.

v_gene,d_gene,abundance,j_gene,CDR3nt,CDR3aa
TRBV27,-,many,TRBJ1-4,TGTGCCAGCAGTTTAATGCCCCAAGAAAAACTGTTTTTT,CASSLMPQEKLFF
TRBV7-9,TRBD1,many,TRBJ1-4,TGTGCCAGCAGCTCGACAGGGGGTTTGGAAAAACTGTTTTTT,CASSSTGGLEKLFF
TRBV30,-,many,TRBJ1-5,TGTGCCTGTTCGTGGAGCAGCAGTCAGCCCCAGCATTTT,CACSWSSSQPQHF
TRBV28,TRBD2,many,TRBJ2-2,TGTGCCAGCAACCCTCAGAGACTAGCGGGAGGGGAGCTGTTTTTT,CASNPQRLAGGELFF
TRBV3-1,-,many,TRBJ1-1,TGTGCCAGCAGCCAGAATACAAGGGGCACTGAAGCTTTCTTT,CASSQNTRGTEAFF
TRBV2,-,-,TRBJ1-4,TGTGCCAGCAGTGTGGTTGCTAATGAAAAACTGTTTTTT,CASSVVANEKLFF
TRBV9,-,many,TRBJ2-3,TGTGCCAGCAGCGTGTCGGTCACAGATACGCAGTATTTT,CASSVSVTDTQYF
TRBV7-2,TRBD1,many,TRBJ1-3,TGTGCCAGCAGTCGCTCCGGGACAGGGACGGGAAACACCATATATTTT,CASSRSGTGTGNTIYF
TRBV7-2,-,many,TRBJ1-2,TGTGCCAGCAGCTTGGGGGGGGAGGCTAACTATGGCTACACCTTC,CASSLGGEANYGYTF
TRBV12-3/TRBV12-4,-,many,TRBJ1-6,TGTGCCAGCAGGGAGGGGGGTGCCAATCATTCACCCCTCCACTTT,CASREGGANHSPLHF
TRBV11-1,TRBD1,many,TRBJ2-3,TGTGCCAGCAGCTCAGGGCCCCAGGGGGCGGCAGATACGCAGTATTTT,CASSSGPQGAADTQYF
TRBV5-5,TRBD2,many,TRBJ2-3,TGTGCCAGCAGCTTGAGGCGGGAGGCCACAGATACGCAGTATTTT,CASSLRREATDTQYF
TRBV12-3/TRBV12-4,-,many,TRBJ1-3,TGTGCCAGCAGTGCGGGTGGAAACACCATATATTTT,CASSAGGNTIYF
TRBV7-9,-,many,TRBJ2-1,TGTGCCAGCAGCCTGCCCCCGGGAAGGGGGGACAACAATGAGCAGTTCTTC,CASSLPPGRGDNNEQFF
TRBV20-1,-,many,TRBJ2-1,TGCAGTGCCCCGAGGGGGAGCTCCTACAATGAGCAGTTCTTC,CSAPRGSSYNEQFF
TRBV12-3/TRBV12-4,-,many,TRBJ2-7,TGTGCCAGCAGTCACGGTAGCGAGCAGTACTTC,CASSHGSEQYF
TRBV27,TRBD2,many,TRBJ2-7,TGTGCCAGCAGTTTAGCGGGGGACTACGAGCAGTACTTC,CASSLAGDYEQYF
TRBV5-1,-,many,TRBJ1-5,TGCGCCAGCAGCTACGGGGGGGGGAGCAATCAGCCCCAGCATTTT,CASSYGGGSNQPQHF
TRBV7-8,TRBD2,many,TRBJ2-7,TGTGCCAGCAGCTTAGCGCGCGGGACTAGCTCTAAAGAGCAGTACTTC,CASSLARGTSSKEQYF
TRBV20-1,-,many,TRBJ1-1,TGCAGTGCTAGAGAAGGGATTCTCACTGAAGCTTTCTTT,CSAREGILTEAFF
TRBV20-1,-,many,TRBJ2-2,TGCAGTGCTAGTCCTCCTAGCGACACCGGGGAGCTGTTTTTT,CSASPPSDTGELFF
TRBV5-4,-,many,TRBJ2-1,TGTGCCAGCAACCATCCTTCAGTGGTCGAGCAGTTCTTC,CASNHPSVVEQFF
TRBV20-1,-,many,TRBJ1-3,TGCAGTGCTGACACAGGGTTGAGCGATGGAAACACCATATATTTT,CSADTGLSDGNTIYF
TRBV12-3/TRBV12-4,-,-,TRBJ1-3,TGTGCCAGCAGTACCCGATGGAGCTCTGGAAACACCATATATTTT,CASSTRWSSGNTIYF
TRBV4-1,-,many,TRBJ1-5,TGCGCCAGCAGCCGGACGGACAGCCGGAATCAGCCCCAGCATTTT,CASSRTDSRNQPQHF
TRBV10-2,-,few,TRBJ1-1,TGCGCCAGCAGAAATACAGAGAACACTGAAGCTTTCTTT,CASRNTENTEAFF
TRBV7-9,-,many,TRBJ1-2,TGTGCCAGCAGCTCCCGGAGCTATGGCTACACCTTC,CASSSRSYGYTF
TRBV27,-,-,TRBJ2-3,TGTGCCAGGCCTACGGGGCAGGTCCACTCCATAATAACAGATACGCAGTATTTT,CARPTGQVHSIITDTQYF
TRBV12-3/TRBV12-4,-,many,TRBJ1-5,TGTGCCAGCAGGTCGGTGGGGAATCAGCCCCAGCATTTT,CASRSVGNQPQHF
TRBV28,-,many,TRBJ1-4,TGTGCCAGCAGTCCACCCAGAGGTAAACTGTTTTTT,CASSPPRGKLFF
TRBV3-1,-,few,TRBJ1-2,TGTGCCAGCAGCCAAGATCGCTCCGGCCCCACCTTC,CASSQDRSGPTF
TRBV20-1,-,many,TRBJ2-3,TGCAGTGCTAGGGGGACTAGCACAGATACGCAGTATTTT,CSARGTSTDTQYF
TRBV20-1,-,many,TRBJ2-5,TGCAGTGCTAGAGTCGACTTCACCCAAGAGACCCAGTACTTC,CSARVDFTQETQYF
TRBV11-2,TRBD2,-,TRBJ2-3,TGTGCCAGCAGCATTAGTAGCGGGGGGTACACAGATACGCAGTATTTT,CASSISSGGYTDTQYF
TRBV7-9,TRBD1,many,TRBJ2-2,TGTGCCAGCAGCTTTTCCGGGACAGGGCTCACCGGGGAGCTGTTTTTT,CASSFSGTGLTGELFF
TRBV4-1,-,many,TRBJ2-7,TGCGCCAGCAGCCAAGTGCAGGGCTCCTACGAGCAGTACTTC,CASSQVQGSYEQYF
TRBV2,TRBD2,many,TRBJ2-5,TGTGCCAGCAAAAGGTTAGGACTAGTCCAAGAGACCCAGTACTTC,CASKRLGLVQETQYF
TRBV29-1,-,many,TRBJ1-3,TGCAGCGTTCAGGTCCAGAACGCTGGAAACACCATATATTTT,CSVQVQNAGNTIYF
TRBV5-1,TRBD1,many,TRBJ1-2,TGCGCCAGCAGAGCCGGGACAGGGGGCGCCGTAGATGGCTACACCTTC,CASRAGTGGAVDGYTF
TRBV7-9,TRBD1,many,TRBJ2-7,TGTGCCAGCAGCATCCCCGGGACAGGGTCGGGCGAGCAGTACTTC,CASSIPGTGSGEQYF
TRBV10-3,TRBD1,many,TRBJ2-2,TGTGCCATCAGTGAGGGGACAGGGAACACCGGGGAGCTGTTTTTT,CAISEGTGNTGELFF
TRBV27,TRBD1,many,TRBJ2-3,TGTGCCAGCAGTTTATCAGACAGGGAGTATTTTTGGCTGAGCACAGATACGCAGTATTTT,CASSLSDREYFWLSTDTQYF
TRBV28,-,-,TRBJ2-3,TGTGCCACCATTGCTGGGACTGCCACAGATACGCAGTATTTT,CATIAGTATDTQYF
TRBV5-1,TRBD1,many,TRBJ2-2,TGCGCCAGCCTACAGGGGGGCGTGTCCGGGGAGCTGTTTTTT,CASLQGGVSGELFF
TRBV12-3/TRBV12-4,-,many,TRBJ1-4,TGTGCCAGCAGGCGTACAGGGTCGATCAATGAAAAACTGTTTTTT,CASRRTGSINEKLFF
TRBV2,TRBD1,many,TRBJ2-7,TGTGCCAGCAGCGAGAACCGGGACAGGGGATACGAGCAGTACTTC,CASSENRDRGYEQYF
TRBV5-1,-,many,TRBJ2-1,TGCGCCAGCAGCTTTTTCGGCAGCTCCTACAATGAGCAGTTCTTC,CASSFFGSSYNEQFF
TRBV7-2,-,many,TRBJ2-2,TGTGCCAGCAGCTTATTGGGGGCCGGGGAGCTGTTTTTT,CASSLLGAGELFF
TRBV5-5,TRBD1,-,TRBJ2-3,TGTGCCAGCAGCATAGATACCTCGACAGGGGCCACAGATACGCAGTATTTT,CASSIDTSTGATDTQYF
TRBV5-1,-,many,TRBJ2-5,TGCGCCAGCAGCTTGGCCCAGACAGCAGAGACCCAGTACTTC,CASSLAQTAETQYF
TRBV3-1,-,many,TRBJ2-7,TGTGCCAGCAGCCAAGGCCGTAGGGGACCGCGAACTGCCCACGAGCAGTACTTC,CASSQGRRGPRTAHEQYF
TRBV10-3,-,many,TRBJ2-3,TGTGCCATCATGTCGGGTAGCGGCACAGATACGCAGTATTTT,CAIMSGSGTDTQYF